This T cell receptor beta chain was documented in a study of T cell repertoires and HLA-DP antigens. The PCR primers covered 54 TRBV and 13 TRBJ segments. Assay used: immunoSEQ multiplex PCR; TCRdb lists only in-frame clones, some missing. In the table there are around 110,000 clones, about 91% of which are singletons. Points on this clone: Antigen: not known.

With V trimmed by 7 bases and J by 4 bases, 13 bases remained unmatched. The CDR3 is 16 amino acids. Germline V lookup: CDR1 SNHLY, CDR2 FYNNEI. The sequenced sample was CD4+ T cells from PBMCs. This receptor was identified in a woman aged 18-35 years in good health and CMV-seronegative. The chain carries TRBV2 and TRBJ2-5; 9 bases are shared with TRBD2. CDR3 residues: CASTGTSKFGGETQYF. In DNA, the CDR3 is TGTGCCAGCACAGGGACTAGCAAGTTTGGAGGAGAGACCCAGTACTTC.